This TCR beta chain was identified in a study of blood T cell repertoires in COVID-19. The CDR3 is 14 amino acids. V gave up 7 bases and J gave up 1 base, with 10 bases separating them. Germline V gene sequence: CDR1 SNHLY, CDR2 FYNNEI. Repertoires were generated with immunoSEQ multiplex PCR, while TCRdb's copy carries only in-frame clones and drops some. The sample holds roughly 260,000 clones, 75% to 95% seen once. The chain couples TRBV2 to TRBJ1-4, with D maybe TRBD1 (5 bases). The sequencing input was PBMCs or T cells enriched from blood (not recorded which). The receptor was isolated from a woman aged 18-29 years who had recovered from COVID-19. CDR3 DNA sequence: TGTGCCAGCAAGGTGACAGTAACTAATGAAAAACTGTTTTTT. Its protein is CASKVTVTNEKLFF.